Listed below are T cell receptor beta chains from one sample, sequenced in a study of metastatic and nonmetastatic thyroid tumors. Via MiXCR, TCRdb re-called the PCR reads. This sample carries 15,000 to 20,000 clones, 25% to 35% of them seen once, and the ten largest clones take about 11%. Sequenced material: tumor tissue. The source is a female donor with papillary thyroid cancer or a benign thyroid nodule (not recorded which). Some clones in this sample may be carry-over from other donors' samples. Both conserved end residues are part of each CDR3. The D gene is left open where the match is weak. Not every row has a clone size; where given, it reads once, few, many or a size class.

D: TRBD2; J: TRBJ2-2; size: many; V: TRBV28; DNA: TGTGCCAGCAGCGGAGGGGGGACTAGCGGGTTGAAACATGCCGGGGAGCTGTTTTTT; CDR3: CASSGGGTSGLKHAGELFF
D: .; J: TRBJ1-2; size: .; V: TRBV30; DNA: TGTGCCTGGAGTGCGACAATGGGCCACTATGGCTACACCTTC; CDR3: CAWSATMGHYGYTF
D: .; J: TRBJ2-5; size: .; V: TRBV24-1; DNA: TGTGCCACCAGTGCGGGCCCAGGCTGGTACCAAGAGACCCAGTACTTC; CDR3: CATSAGPGWYQETQYF
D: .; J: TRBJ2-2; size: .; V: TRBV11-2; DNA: TGTGCCAGCAGCTTGGGCAGGGTGAACGGGGAGCTGTTTTTT; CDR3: CASSLGRVNGELFF
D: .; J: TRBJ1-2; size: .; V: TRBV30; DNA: TGTGCCTGGAGTTCGGGACCGCCCGGTGGCTACACCTTC; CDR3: CAWSSGPPGGYTF
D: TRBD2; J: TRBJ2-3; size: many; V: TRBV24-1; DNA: TGTGCCACCAGTGACCGAAGACTAGCGGGAGTGACAGATACGCAGTATTTT; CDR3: CATSDRRLAGVTDTQYF
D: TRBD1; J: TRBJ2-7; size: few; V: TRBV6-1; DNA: TGTGCCAGCAGTGAAGGGGACAGGGTCGGGTACGAGCAGTACTTC; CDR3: CASSEGDRVGYEQYF
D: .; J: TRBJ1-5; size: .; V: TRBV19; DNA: TGTGCCAGTAGTGATAGGGCGGACCAGCCCCAGCATTTT; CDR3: CASSDRADQPQHF
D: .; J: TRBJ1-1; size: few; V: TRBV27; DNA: TGTGCCAGCAGTTTAGGGGCGTACACTGAAGCTTTCTTT; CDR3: CASSLGAYTEAFF
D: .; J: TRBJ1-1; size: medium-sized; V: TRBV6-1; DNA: TGTGCCAGCAGTGAAAAGGCGGCAGGGCGCATGAACACTGAAGCTTTCTTT; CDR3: CASSEKAAGRMNTEAFF
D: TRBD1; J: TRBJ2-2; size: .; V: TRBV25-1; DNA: TGTGCCAGCAGTTACCCTCGGACAGGGGGAACCGGGGAGCTGTTTTTT; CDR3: CASSYPRTGGTGELFF
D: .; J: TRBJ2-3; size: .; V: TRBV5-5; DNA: TGTGCCAGCAGCAAGAGACAGGTAACAGATACGCAGTATTTT; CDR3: CASSKRQVTDTQYF
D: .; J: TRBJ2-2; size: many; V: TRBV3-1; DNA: TGTGCCAGCAGCCAAGGAGCAGCGAACACCGGGGAGCTGTTTTTT; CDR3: CASSQGAANTGELFF
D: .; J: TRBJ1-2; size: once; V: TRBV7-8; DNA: TGTGCCAGCAGCGTGGACAGTTCCTATGGCTACACCTTC; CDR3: CASSVDSSYGYTF
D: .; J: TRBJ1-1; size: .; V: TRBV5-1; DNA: TGCGCCAGCAGCTTGGACAGGGCAGTGGCTGAAGCTTTCTTT; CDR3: CASSLDRAVAEAFF
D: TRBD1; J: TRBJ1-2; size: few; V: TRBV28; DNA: TGTGCCAGCAGTTCCTCCCCGGGACAGGGATATGGCTACACCTTC; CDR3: CASSSSPGQGYGYTF
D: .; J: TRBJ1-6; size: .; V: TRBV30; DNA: TGTGCCTGGAGTGTTGGGTTATCAAATTCACCCCTCCACTTT; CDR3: CAWSVGLSNSPLHF